This T cell receptor (beta chain) originates from a study of shared clonotypes between healthy human individuals. Study-level information: Three CD4 naive, three CD4 memory, two CD8 naive and one CD8 memory plate were used per donor.

The assay was immunoSEQ multiplex PCR, and TCRdb's table has in-frame clones only and misses some. The top ten hold around 0.14% of the sample, which has about 2.4 million clones, 85% to 95% seen once. The germline V gene has CDR1 MDHEN and CDR2 SYDVKM. The CDR3 sequence is 15 residues long. Unmatched junction bases numbered 8, after V lost 1 base and J lost 5 bases. The receptor was isolated from a man in his late teens or twenties in good health. The genes are TRBV28 and TRBJ2-7, with TRBD1 matching 7 bases. Input material: naive CD4+ T cells sorted from blood. The subset here: CD45RA+ positively selected. In DNA form, the CDR3 reads TGTGCCAGCAGTTTATCCCTCACAGGGGTCAACGAGCAGTACTTC. Amino acids: CASSLSLTGVNEQYF.